Below are 18 T cell receptor beta chains sequenced from a single sample in a study of cytomegalovirus exposure and HLA in healthy donors. A multiplex PCR was run with 60 Vbeta primers and 13 Jbeta primers. The table came from immunoSEQ multiplex PCR; TCRdb's copy has only in-frame clones and leaves some out. The repertoire holds 140,000 to 150,000 clones, with around 90% as singletons. Sequenced: PBMCs. These TCRs come from a woman aged 40 to 50 in good health and CMV-seronegative.

As to this clone: One end of the junction fails to match germline, which may point to a read error. The V gene is TRBV28, the J gene TRBJ2-7, with 8 positions matching TRBD1. The V gene's germline CDR1 is MDHEN and CDR2 SYDVKM. The CDR3 consists of 14 residues. CDR3 in amino acids: CASTLQGVVYEQYF. The CDR3 DNA is TGTGCCAGCACTTTACAGGGGGTGGTTTACGAGCAGTACTTC.

With regard to this clone: One end of the junction is discordant with germline, which a read error may explain. J is TRBJ1-1 and V is TRBV7-9; 7 positions match TRBD1. Germline V gives CDR1 SEHNR, CDR2 FQNEAQ (reference sequence). This CDR3 spans 16 amino acids. The CDR3 is CSSSLSGQPLNTEAFF. The DNA for the CDR3 is TGTTCCAGCAGCTTGTCGGGACAGCCATTGAACACTGAAGCTTTCTTT.

The chain uses TRBV6-5 and TRBJ2-7; 11 bases map to TRBD1. After removal of 5 bases from V and 1 base from J, the junction contained 4 bases not matched to a gene. Germline values: CDR1 MNHEY, CDR2 SVGAGI. CDR3 length: 15 residues. The CDR3 is CASSPDRGRSYEQYF. CDR3 DNA: TGTGCCAGCAGTCCGGACAGGGGGCGATCCTACGAGCAGTACTTC.

The chain combines TRBV5-1 with TRBJ2-1; D not certain. The CDR3 consists of 15 residues. The V end lost 4 bases, the J end lost 7 bases, and 18 bases lay between the germline ends. Germline assignment: CDR1 SGHRS and CDR2 YFSETQ. This CDR3 reads CASSQELGRVNEQFF. In DNA form, the CDR3 reads TGCGCCAGCAGCCAAGAGCTCGGCCGGGTGAATGAGCAGTTCTTC.

The rearrangement links TRBV6-1 to TRBJ2-1, with D perhaps TRBD2 (6 bases). Germline V CDR1 and CDR2: MNHNS, SASEGT. CDR3 size: 16 residues. Trimming left V 4 bases short and J 6 bases short, with 19 bases between. DNA of the CDR3: TGTGCCAGCAGTGTGAGGTTCGGGCTAGCGAGCAATGAGCAGTTCTTC. Translated: CASSVRFGLASNEQFF.

In its sample, this clone was seen once. The same CDR3 can be traced to other DNA sequences in this sample. The V gene is TRBV27, the J gene TRBJ2-7, with D possibly being TRBD2 (5 bases). Trimming took off 5 bases at V and 8 bases at J, with 19 bases between the two ends. The CDR3 has 14 residues. Germline CDR1 is MNHEY and CDR2 is SMNVEV (reference sequence). DNA of the CDR3: TGTGCCAGCAGTCCCCTGGCAGCACCGACTAAGCAGTACTTC. It translates to CASSPLAAPTKQYF.

V is TRBV7-9 and J is TRBJ2-3, with TRBD2 matching 8 bases. The junction had 7 bases not matched to a gene; V was cut back by 5 bases and J by 0 bases. This CDR3 has 16 residues. CDR1 is SEHNR, CDR2 FQNEAQ, per germline (reference sequence). CDR3 nucleotide sequence: TGTGCCAGCAGCCCTCTACTAGCGGAAAGCACAGATACGCAGTATTTT. It is translated as CASSPLLAESTDTQYF. Complete variable domain (other parts from reference TRBV7-9 and TRBJ2-3): DTGVSQNPRHKITKRGQNVTFRCDPISEHNRLYWYRQTLGQGPEFLTYFQNEAQLEKSRLLSDRFSAERPKGSFSTLEIQRTEQGDSAMYLCASSPLLAESTDTQYFGPGTRLTVL.

J is TRBJ2-5 and V is TRBV10-2, with 8 bases identical to TRBD2. This CDR3 spans 12 amino acids. Germline V gene lookup returns CDR1 WSHSY and CDR2 SAAADI. J was trimmed by 7 bases and V by 4 bases; bases with no gene match: 2. The chain's CDR3 is CASSVLAGTQYF. In nucleotides, the CDR3 is TGCGCCAGCAGTGTTCTAGCGGGGACCCAGTACTTC.

The chain joins TRBV27 to TRBJ1-1; perhaps TRBD1 as D (5 bases). CDR1 is MNHEY and CDR2 is SMNVEV in the germline V gene (reference sequence). CDR3 length equals 16 residues. V shed 6 bases and J shed 1 base, with 18 bases lying between them. CDR3 in DNA: TGTGCCAGCAGGCGGGGACCCCTCAGAGGGAACACTGAAGCTTTCTTT. This encodes CASRRGPLRGNTEAFF.

The gene calls are TRBV7-3 and TRBJ2-2, with a weak D call TRBD1 (5 bases). Germline-derived CDR1 and CDR2 are SGHTA and FQGTGA. V was pared by 3 bases and J by 5 bases, with 13 bases between. The CDR3 is 15 residues long. The CDR3 spells CASSFSQGGTGELFF. CDR3 nucleotide sequence: TGTGCCAGCAGCTTTAGTCAGGGTGGGACCGGGGAGCTGTTTTTT.

V gene TRBV27 combines with J gene TRBJ2-1; TRBD2 agrees at 8 bases. Germline trimming cut 1 base from V and 5 bases from J; bases unmatched to any gene: 4. Looked up from germline, CDR1 is MNHEY and CDR2 is SMNVEV (reference sequence). The CDR3 spans 15 residues. The CDR3 bases are TGTGCCAGCAGTTTATTCGGGCGGGAGGACAATGAGCAGTTCTTC. This codes for CASSLFGREDNEQFF.

This sequence joins TRBV9 and TRBJ2-6, with D perhaps matching TRBD2 (6 bases). Trimming pared 2 bases from V and 0 bases from J, leaving 12 bases between. There are 17 residues in the CDR3. CDR1 and CDR2 (germline): SGDLS, YYNGEE. Written as DNA, the CDR3 is TGTGCCAGCAGCGTTGGGACTTTAAGCTCTGGGGCCAACGTCCTGACTTTC. It translates to CASSVGTLSSGANVLTF.

This clone appeared once. The chain combines TRBV6-1 with TRBJ2-2, with 8 bases lining up with TRBD1. This CDR3 region has 15 residues. V lost 5 bases to trimming and J lost 1 base; unmatched junction nucleotides: 3. Looked up from germline, CDR1 is MNHNS and CDR2 is SASEGT. CDR3 bases: TGTGCCAGCAGTCAGGGGGCCCTGAACACCGGGGAGCTGTTTTTT. Translation: CASSQGALNTGELFF.

The chain has TRBV5-4 and TRBJ2-1; the D gene is possibly TRBD1 (6 bases). V was shortened by 0 bases and J by 4 bases, with 20 bases between the two germline ends. CDR1 is SGHNT, CDR2 YYREEE, per germline (reference sequence). CDR3 size: 18 residues. The DNA for the CDR3 is TGTGCCAGCAGCTTGGCGCCGGGACATGGTATGCTATACAATGAGCAGTTCTTC. Translated, it gives CASSLAPGHGMLYNEQFF.

The rearrangement uses TRBV18 and TRBJ2-1; 14 positions match TRBD2. This CDR3 has 15 residues. The germline CDR1 and CDR2 sequences are KGHSH and LQKENI. The J segment lost 7 bases and the V segment lost 3 bases, leaving 2 bases of the junction unmatched. The CDR3 reads CASSPGTSGSNEQFF. The DNA of the CDR3 is TGTGCCAGCTCACCGGGGACTAGCGGGAGTAATGAGCAGTTCTTC.

The rearrangement links TRBV9 to TRBJ2-5; 13 positions match TRBD2. This CDR3 has 17 amino acids. The V gene end was trimmed by 4 bases and the J gene end by 2 bases; junction bases not matched to a gene: 8. Germline loops: CDR1 SGDLS, CDR2 YYNGEE. CDR3 loop: CASSKGTSGDVQETQYF. The CDR3 DNA is TGTGCCAGCAGCAAAGGGACTAGCGGGGATGTACAAGAGACCCAGTACTTC.

The gene calls are TRBV2 and TRBJ1-4; 8 bases match TRBD1. The CDR3 is 16 amino acids. Trimming cost V 6 bases and J 14 bases; bases outside gene matches: 20. Germline values: CDR1 SNHLY, CDR2 FYNNEI. CDR3 bases: TGTGCCAGCAGATTTGGACAGGGTGGAGATGGTGGTCATCTGTTTTTT. Its protein product is CASRFGQGGDGGHLFF. Looking up the rest from reference TRBV2 and TRBJ1-4 gives the full variable domain: EPEVTQTPSHQVTQMGQEVILRCVPISNHLYFYWYRQILGQKVEFLVSFYNNEISEKSEIFDDQFSVERPDGSNFTLKIRSTKLEDSAMYFCASRFGQGGDGGHLFFGSGTQLSVL.

The chain couples TRBV10-2 to TRBJ1-2; TRBD1 agrees at 8 bases. CDR3 size: 16 residues. With 0 bases clipped from V and 5 bases from J, the junction kept 8 bases outside the gene matches. CDR1 is WSHSY, CDR2 SAAADI, per germline. The CDR3 protein is CASSESAGGAWYGYTF. The CDR3, as DNA: TGCGCCAGCAGTGAGTCGGCAGGGGGCGCATGGTATGGCTACACCTTC.